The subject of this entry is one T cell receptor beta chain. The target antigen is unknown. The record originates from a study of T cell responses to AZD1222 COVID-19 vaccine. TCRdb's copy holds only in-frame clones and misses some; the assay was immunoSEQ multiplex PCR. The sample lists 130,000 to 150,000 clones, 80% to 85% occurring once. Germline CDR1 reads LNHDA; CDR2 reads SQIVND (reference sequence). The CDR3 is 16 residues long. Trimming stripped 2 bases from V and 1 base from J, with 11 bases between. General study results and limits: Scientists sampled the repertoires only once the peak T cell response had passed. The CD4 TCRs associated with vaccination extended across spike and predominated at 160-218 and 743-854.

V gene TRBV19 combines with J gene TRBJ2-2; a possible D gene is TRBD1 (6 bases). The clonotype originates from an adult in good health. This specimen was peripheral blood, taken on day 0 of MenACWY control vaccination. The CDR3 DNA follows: TGTGCCAGTAGTATAACCTCGACAGGGAACACCGGGGAGCTGTTTTTT. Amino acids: CASSITSTGNTGELFF.